Listed below are T cell receptor beta chains from one sample, sequenced in a study of blood T cell repertoires in COVID-19. Sequencing was performed with immunoSEQ multiplex PCR; in TCRdb, only in-frame clones are kept and a portion is missing. The sample shows roughly 250,000 clones, 86% of them seen only once. The sequenced sample consisted of peripheral blood. These receptors all come from a woman in her 30s with COVID-19, enrolled during active disease. Both conserved end residues are part of each CDR3. Each record gives: J gene, V gene, CDR3 protein.

J gene: TRBJ2-7; V gene: TRBV14; CDR3 protein: CASRPDRGPRRVNRTYEQYF
J gene: TRBJ1-4; V gene: TRBV11-2; CDR3 protein: CASSLLTGGGKLFF
J gene: TRBJ2-2; V gene: TRBV7-9; CDR3 protein: CASSPPRGTGAKAGELFF
J gene: TRBJ2-5; V gene: TRBV5-6; CDR3 protein: CASSGTTGGEETQYF
J gene: TRBJ2-7; V gene: TRBV14; CDR3 protein: CASSQGGRFPYEQYF
J gene: TRBJ2-7; V gene: TRBV3-1/TRBV3-2; CDR3 protein: CASSLGVGQGHEQYF
J gene: TRBJ2-1; V gene: TRBV5-1; CDR3 protein: CASSPSGSSYNEQFF
J gene: TRBJ1-5; V gene: TRBV6-5; CDR3 protein: CASSEGYSNQPQHF
J gene: TRBJ2-6; V gene: TRBV5-4; CDR3 protein: CASSLAGAGANVLTF
J gene: TRBJ1-6; V gene: TRBV15; CDR3 protein: CATSRAGTGEEALHF
J gene: TRBJ2-7; V gene: TRBV5-6; CDR3 protein: CASSLEEGAYEQYF
J gene: TRBJ2-4; V gene: TRBV19; CDR3 protein: CASNDRGRAKNIQYF
J gene: TRBJ2-6; V gene: TRBV10-2; CDR3 protein: CASRAGGTGQPGANVLTF
J gene: TRBJ2-5; V gene: TRBV27; CDR3 protein: CASSPRGLAAQETQYF
J gene: TRBJ1-3; V gene: TRBV28; CDR3 protein: CASSFWGETTGPGNTIYF
J gene: TRBJ1-2; V gene: TRBV5-1; CDR3 protein: CASSVGQSYGYTF
J gene: TRBJ1-5; V gene: TRBV30; CDR3 protein: CAWSVQGATQPQHF
J gene: TRBJ2-3; V gene: TRBV5-5; CDR3 protein: CASSLEGGGNTDTQYF